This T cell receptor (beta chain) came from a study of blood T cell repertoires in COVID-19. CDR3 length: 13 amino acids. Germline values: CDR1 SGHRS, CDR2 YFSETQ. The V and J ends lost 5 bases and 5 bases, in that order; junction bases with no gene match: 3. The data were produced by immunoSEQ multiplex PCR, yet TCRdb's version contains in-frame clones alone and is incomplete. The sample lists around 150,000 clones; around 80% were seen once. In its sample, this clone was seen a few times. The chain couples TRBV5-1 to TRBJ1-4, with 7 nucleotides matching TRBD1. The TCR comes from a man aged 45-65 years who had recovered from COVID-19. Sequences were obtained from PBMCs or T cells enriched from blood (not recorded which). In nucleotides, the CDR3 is TGCGCCAGCAGTATGGACAGGAATGAAAAACTGTTTTTT. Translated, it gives CASSMDRNEKLFF.